The 14 T cell receptor beta chains in this list originate from one sample, sequenced in a study of CD8 T cells in ankylosing spondylitis. TCRdb analysed the 5' RACE reads with MiXCR anew, one entry per CDR3 protein. This sample carries 250,000 to 300,000 distinct CDR3 sequences, 15% to 20% of them seen once, and the ten largest clones take 7.5% to 9.5%. Sequencing was carried out using blood, either unsorted or a sorted T cell fraction (not recorded which). These receptor sequences come from a male donor with ankylosing spondylitis or in good health (not recorded which).

The J gene is TRBJ2-7, the V gene TRBV10-3, with 10 bases identical to TRBD1. The V gene's germline CDR1 is ENHRY and CDR2 SYGVKD. CDR3 length equals 19 residues. Trimming took 5 bases from V and 1 from J; bases not matched to a gene: 17. CDR3 DNA: TGTGCCATCAGTCTCCCTGCGGCGGACAGGGGGGAAAGGTCCTACGAGCAGTACGTC. It yields the protein CAISLPAADRGERSYEQYV.

This clonotype was seen a few times. The CDR3 DNA sequence: TGTGCCAGCAGTTTGGGGACAGGGCTAAACGGCGAGCAGTACGTC. Translated: CASSLGTGLNGEQYV. This sequence joins TRBV12-3 or TRBV12-4 and TRBJ2-7; TRBD1 matches 9 bases. Unmatched junction bases numbered 9, after V lost 3 bases and J lost 6 bases. The CDR3 is 15 amino acids.

This clonotype was seen only a few times. V and J are TRBV5-1 and TRBJ2-4, with D possibly being TRBD1 (6 bases). This CDR3 region has 14 residues. V was pared by 4 bases and J by 8 bases, with 16 bases between. From germline, CDR1 is SGHRS and CDR2 YFSETQ. In DNA form, the CDR3 reads TGCGCCAGCAGCGTAACAGGGTACGAGGACATTCAGTACTTC. Encoded protein: CASSVTGYEDIQYF.

The V gene is TRBV7-6, the J gene TRBJ1-4, with unresolved D. This CDR3 is built from 17 residues. The V and J ends lost 1 base and 0 bases respectively, with 12 bases between them. Germline loops: CDR1 SGHVS, CDR2 FNYEAQ. In nucleotides, the CDR3 is TGTGCCAGCAGCTTAGGATTGGCGGGTGCAACTAATGAAAAACTGTTTTTT. Its protein product is CASSLGLAGATNEKLFF.

There are many counts of this clonotype. The chain has TRBV15 and TRBJ2-3, with D unresolved. The CDR3 runs 15 residues. In germline, CDR1 is LNHNV, CDR2 YYDKDF (reference sequence). V gave up 3 bases and J gave up 0 bases, with 10 bases separating them. Written as DNA, the CDR3 is TGTGCCACCAGCAGGGATCGGTTTAGCACAGATACGCAGTATTTT. It translates to CATSRDRFSTDTQYF.

The chain uses TRBV5-1 and TRBJ2-1; 10 nucleotides line up with TRBD2. The CDR3 loop spans 16 amino acids. V lost 4 bases and J lost 4; bases outside the gene matches: 8. Germline V CDR1 and CDR2: SGHRS, YFSETQ. The CDR3 spells CASSTLLAGEYNEQFF. CDR3 in DNA: TGCGCCAGCAGCACCCTCCTAGCGGGGGAGTACAATGAGCAGTTCTTC.

The chain uses TRBV5-1 and TRBJ2-6; unclear D gene. Germline CDR1 is SGHRS and CDR2 is YFSETQ. The CDR3 is 18 residues long. V gave up 1 base and J gave up 1 base, with 15 bases separating them. The CDR3 sequence is CASSLLSRALSGANVLTF. CDR3 DNA: TGCGCCAGCAGCTTGTTGAGTCGGGCCCTATCTGGGGCCAACGTCCTGACTTTC.

V gene TRBV15 combines with J gene TRBJ2-1; 10 bases are shared with TRBD2. Trimming at V came to 5 bases and at J to 7 bases, leaving 8 bases not matched to a gene. The CDR3 is 15 amino acids. Germline lookup yields CDR1 LNHNV and CDR2 YYDKDF (reference sequence). The CDR3 DNA reads TGTGCCACCAGCTCCGGGACTAGCGCGATGAATGAGCAGTTCTTC. Residues: CATSSGTSAMNEQFF.

The gene calls are TRBV6-1 and TRBJ1-5; 8 bases are shared with TRBD1. The CDR3 has 16 residues. CDR1 and CDR2 (germline): MNHNS, SASEGT. V lost 6 bases and J lost 6; bases outside the gene matches: 13. CDR3 bases: TGTGCCAGCAGCGCCCAGGGGGCGAGTGACGGTCAGCCCCAGCATTTT. It codes for CASSAQGASDGQPQHF.

The gene calls are TRBV5-5 and TRBJ2-1, with D perhaps TRBD1 (6 bases). CDR1 is SGHKS, CDR2 YYEKEE, per germline (reference sequence). V gave up 5 bases and J gave up 0 bases, with 15 bases separating them. CDR3 length: 16 amino acids. CDR3 residues: CASSKDRLSSYNEQFF. The CDR3 coding sequence is TGTGCCAGCAGTAAGGACAGACTGAGCTCCTACAATGAGCAGTTCTTC.

This clonotype was seen more than once but under ten times. This rearrangement joins TRBV20-1 to TRBJ2-5; possible D gene TRBD1, 6 bases. V was trimmed by 4 bases and J by 7 bases, leaving 19 bases between them. The CDR3 is 14 residues long. Looked up from germline, CDR1 is DFQATT and CDR2 is SNEGSKA (reference sequence). CDR3: CSATSGAGMGTQYF. CDR3 in DNA: TGCAGTGCTACTTCAGGGGCCGGGATGGGGACCCAGTACTTC.

V and J are TRBV6-5 and TRBJ1-1; 7 nucleotides line up with TRBD1. In germline, CDR1 is MNHEY, CDR2 SVGAGI. The CDR3 consists of 14 residues. The ends lost 2 bases at V and 3 bases at J; junction bases unmatched: 3. CDR3 in DNA: TGTGCCAGCAGTTACGCAACAGGGGACACTGAAGCTTTCTTT. Translating gives CASSYATGDTEAFF.

This chain connects TRBV10-1 to TRBJ2-1; the match to TRBD2 covers 13 bases. J lost 7 bases, V lost 5 bases, and 5 bases had no gene match. Germline-derived CDR1 and CDR2 are WNHNN and SYGVQD (reference sequence). The CDR3 extends over 15 amino acids. CDR3 DNA: TGCGCCAGCAGTAATGGACTAGCGGGAGTTAATGAGCAGTTCTTC. This encodes CASSNGLAGVNEQFF.

In its sample, this clonotype was seen a few times. This sequence joins TRBV19 and TRBJ2-2; D not resolved. Germline V gene lookup returns CDR1 LNHDA and CDR2 SQIVND (reference sequence). V was trimmed by 3 bases and J by 7 bases, leaving 9 bases between them. This CDR3 region has 13 residues. CDR3 sequence: CASSMVGLGELFF. CDR3 bases: TGTGCCAGTAGTATGGTGGGCCTCGGGGAGCTGTTTTTT.